This TCR beta chain appears in the sequencing data of a study of blood T cell repertoires in COVID-19. Study in general: Sites in the United States, Italy and Spain provided acute and convalescent COVID-19 samples. Sources were T cells, B-cell-depleted T cells, or PBMCs; the material itself was cDNA or gDNA.

As originally analysed: Amplifying reference gene primers gave estimates of nucleated cell counts. TCRdb's copy holds only in-frame clones and misses some; the assay was immunoSEQ multiplex PCR. V and J calls and clone size are as listed in that table; D and trimming were resolved from the DNA. The table lists 55,000 to 65,000 clones, 75% to 95% of them singletons. The count of this clone is one. The ends were cut back, 3 bases at V and 6 bases at J, with 13 bases in the middle. This CDR3 contains 14 residues. Germline-derived CDR1 and CDR2 are SGHVS and FQNEAQ. Material: peripheral blood. The receptor comes from a woman older than 75 with active COVID-19. The chain links TRBV7-8 to TRBJ2-3; D uncertain. The CDR3 loop is CASSLALTGDTQYF. CDR3 sequence (DNA): TGTGCCAGCAGCTTGGCCCTGACTGGGGATACGCAGTATTTT.